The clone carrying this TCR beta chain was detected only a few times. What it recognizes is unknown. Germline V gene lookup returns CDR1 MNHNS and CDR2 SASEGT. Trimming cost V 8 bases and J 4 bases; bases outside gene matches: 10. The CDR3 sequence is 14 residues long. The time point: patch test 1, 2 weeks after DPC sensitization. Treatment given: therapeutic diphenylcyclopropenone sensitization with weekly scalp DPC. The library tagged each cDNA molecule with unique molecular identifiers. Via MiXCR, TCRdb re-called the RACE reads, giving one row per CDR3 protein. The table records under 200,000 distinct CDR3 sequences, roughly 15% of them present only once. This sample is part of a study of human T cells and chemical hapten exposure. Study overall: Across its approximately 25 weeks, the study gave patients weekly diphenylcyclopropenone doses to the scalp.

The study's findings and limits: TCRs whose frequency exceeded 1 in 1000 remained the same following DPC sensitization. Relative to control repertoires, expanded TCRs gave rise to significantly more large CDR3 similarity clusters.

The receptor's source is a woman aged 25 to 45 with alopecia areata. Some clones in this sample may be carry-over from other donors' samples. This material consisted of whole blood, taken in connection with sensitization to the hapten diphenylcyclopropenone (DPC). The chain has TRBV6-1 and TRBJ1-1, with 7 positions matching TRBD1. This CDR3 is CASRDSIFTTEAFF. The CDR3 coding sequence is TGTGCCAGCCGGGACAGCATCTTCACCACTGAAGCTTTCTTT.